A single T cell receptor (beta chain) is shown here with its context. What it binds is unknown. This specimen comes from a study of vaccination effects on CD4 cells after COVID-19. Researchers isolated CD4+ T cells once approximately eleven days of culture had elapsed. All vaccine recipients tested negative for nucleocapsid antibodies and had never contracted SARS-CoV-2 infection. The V segment lost 6 bases and the J segment 4 bases; nucleotides outside the gene matches: 6. In germline, CDR1 is SGHTA, CDR2 FQGNSA. The CDR3 is made up of 14 amino acids. Only in-frame clones appear in the TCRdb table, and some are missing; sequencing was by immunoSEQ multiplex PCR. The sample shows tens of thousands of clones, roughly 65% of them seen only once.

This receptor was taken from a human donor who received a COVID-19 vaccine. This chain connects TRBV7-2 to TRBJ2-7; 10 bases match TRBD1. The source was CD4+ T cells from PBMCs cultured without peptide, collected before COVID-19 vaccination. The CDR3 protein is CASSPGQGRYEQYF. The CDR3 bases are TGTGCCAGCAGTCCGGGACAGGGGAGGTACGAGCAGTACTTC.